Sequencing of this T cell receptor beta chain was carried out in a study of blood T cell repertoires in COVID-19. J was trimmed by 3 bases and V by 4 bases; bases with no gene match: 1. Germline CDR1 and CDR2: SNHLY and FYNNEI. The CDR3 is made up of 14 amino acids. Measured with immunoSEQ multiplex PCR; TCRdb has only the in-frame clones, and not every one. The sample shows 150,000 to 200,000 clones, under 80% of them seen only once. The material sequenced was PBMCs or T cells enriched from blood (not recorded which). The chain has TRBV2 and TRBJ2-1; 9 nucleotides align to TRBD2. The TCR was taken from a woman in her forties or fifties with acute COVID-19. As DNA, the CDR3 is TGTGCCAGCAGTGTGCGGGGGGGCTACAATGAGCAGTTCTTC. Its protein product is CASSVRGGYNEQFF.